This T cell receptor (beta chain) was identified during a study of sequential checkpoint blockade in melanoma. Overall study context: Patients were randomized 1:1 to nivolumab-then-ipilimumab or ipilimumab-then-nivolumab first-line. Each arm's sequence ended with maintenance nivolumab.

Germline V gene lookup returns CDR1 MDHEN and CDR2 SYDVKM. CDR3 length equals 10 residues. Between the trimmed V and J ends, which lost 4 bases and 5 bases, there was a span of 3 bases. The sample's treatment: randomized to nivolumab then ipilimumab (arm A) or the reverse (arm B). DNA-damaging chemotherapy had not been given to any patient beforehand. Sorted cells were live CD3+CD8+, lacking CD19 and CD56, from PBMCs. TCRdb's copy holds only in-frame clones and misses some; the assay was immunoSEQ multiplex PCR. The sample includes 12,000 or so clones, over 65% of them seen just once. The sample consisted of CD8+ T cells sorted from blood (inferred from file names), taken from a patient given nivolumab and ipilimumab in sequence. The chain has TRBV28 and TRBJ2-7; D is uncertain. This TCR was sampled from a human donor with melanoma. CDR3 DNA: TGTGCCAGCAGTTCTCACGAGCAGTACTTC. Amino acids: CASSSHEQYF. The complete variable domain, with remaining parts taken from reference TRBV28 and TRBJ2-7, reads DVKVTQSSRYLVKRTGEKVFLECVQDMDHENMFWYRQDPGLGLRLIYFSYDVKMKEKGDIPEGYSVSREKKERFSLILESASTNQTSMYLCASSSHEQYFGPGTRLTVT.